This T cell receptor beta chain was obtained from a study of vaccination effects on CD4 cells after COVID-19. ViraFEST assay sequencing came after antigen-specific CD4+ T cells were expanded with viral peptide pools. On day 10 of culture, CD4+ T cells were separated out. The infection with SARS-CoV-2 (confirmed by PCR) occurred in this person between March and December 2020. PBMC cultures contained about 1.9 million cells per well, 9.5 to 10 IU/ml IL-2 and around 9.4 ug/ml peptides. Produced via immunoSEQ multiplex PCR; TCRdb's table is partial and in-frame only. The data contain tens of thousands of clones, around 80% of them seen just once; the ten biggest clones take up roughly 6%. Turning to this clone: What it binds is not known.

Specimen: CD4+ T cells from PBMCs cultured with HIV peptides, collected before COVID-19 vaccination. Subset here: HIV-1 Nef peptide pool negative control/reference culture. This clonotype was sampled from a human donor who had a prior SARS-CoV-2 infection.

Here the CDR3 DNA reads TGCAGTTTCGAAGGTAGGAATGAGCAGTTCTTC. It yields the protein CSFEGRNEQFF. The genes are TRBV20-1 and TRBJ2-1; D call uncertain. The germline V gene encodes CDR1 DFQATT and CDR2 SNEGSKA (reference sequence). V was trimmed by 8 bases and J by 7 bases, leaving 12 bases between them. There are 11 residues in the CDR3.